This T cell receptor beta chain is from a study of cytomegalovirus exposure and HLA in healthy donors. Study results and caveats: More clonal expansion characterized HLA-associated TCR beta chains than equally common others in a later analysis. Later genetic work tied a missense DCLRE1C variant to beta-chain V and J trimming.

PCR primers comprised 60 Vbeta and 13 Jbeta primers. Assay used: immunoSEQ multiplex PCR; TCRdb lists only in-frame clones, some missing. The sample carries around 83,000 clones, about 77% recorded once. As regards this clone: The antigen is unknown.

The sample consisted of PBMCs. The sequence was obtained from a male donor in good health and CMV-seropositive.

The CDR3: CASSTTGYEQYF. The DNA for the CDR3 is TGTGCCAGCAGCACGACGGGGTACGAGCAGTACTTC. The chain combines TRBV28 with TRBJ2-7, with D perhaps matching TRBD2 (5 bases). Germline V gene data show CDR1 as MDHEN and CDR2 as SYDVKM. V dropped 6 bases and J dropped 4 bases, with 10 bases sitting between them. CDR3 length: 12 amino acids.